This TCR beta chain originates from a study of early T cells in non-severe SARS-CoV-2 infection. Individual cDNA molecules received unique molecular identifiers during library preparation. TCRdb processed the 5' RACE reads anew with MiXCR; each CDR3 protein has one entry. The table shows some 50,000 distinct CDR3 sequences, with more than 9% occurring only once. This clonotype was seen at least ten times. The germline gives CDR1 DFQATT, CDR2 SNEGSKA (reference sequence). V lost 0 bases to trimming and J lost 4 bases, with 12 bases between them. The length of the CDR3 is 14 residues. The receptor was isolated from an adult who was a healthcare worker with PCR-confirmed SARS-CoV-2 infection or an uninfected control (not recorded which). Sequencing was carried out using whole blood. The chain couples TRBV20-1 to TRBJ1-2; no reliable D call. This CDR3 reads CSARDPAQIYGYTF. Here the CDR3 DNA reads TGCAGTGCTAGAGATCCGGCCCAAATCTATGGCTACACCTTC.